The clone carrying this T cell receptor (beta chain) was seen just once. This sample stems from a study of blood T cell repertoires in COVID-19. Study background: Italy, Spain and the United States were the sources of the convalescent and acute COVID-19 samples.

Trimming removed 5 bases from V and 5 bases from J; junction bases left unmatched: 6. CDR1 SGHVS and CDR2 FQNEAQ come from the germline V gene. This CDR3 has 14 amino acids. The table came from immunoSEQ multiplex PCR; TCRdb's copy has only in-frame clones and leaves some out. This repertoire shows 200,000 to 300,000 clones, 80% to 90% found once; its top ten account for about 4.8%. This chain links TRBV7-8 with TRBJ1-2; 9 bases line up with TRBD1. Input material: peripheral blood. This sequence was found in a woman aged 70-85 years with acute or convalescent COVID-19. The CDR3 nucleotides read TGTGCCAGCAGCCCAGACAGGGGGAGGTATGGCTACACCTTC. Its translation: CASSPDRGRYGYTF.